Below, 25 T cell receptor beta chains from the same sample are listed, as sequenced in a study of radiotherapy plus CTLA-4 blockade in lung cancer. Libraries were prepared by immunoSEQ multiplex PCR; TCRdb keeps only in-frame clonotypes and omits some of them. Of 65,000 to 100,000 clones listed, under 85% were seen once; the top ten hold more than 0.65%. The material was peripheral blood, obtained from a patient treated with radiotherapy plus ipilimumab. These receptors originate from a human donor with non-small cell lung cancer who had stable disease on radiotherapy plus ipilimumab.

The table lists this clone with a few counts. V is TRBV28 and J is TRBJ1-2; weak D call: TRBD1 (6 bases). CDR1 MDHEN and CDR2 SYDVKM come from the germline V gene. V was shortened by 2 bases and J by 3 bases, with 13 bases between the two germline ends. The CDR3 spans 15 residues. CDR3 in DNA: TGTGCCAGCAGTTTACTCATCCCAGGGGACTATGGCTACACCTTC. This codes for CASSLLIPGDYGYTF.

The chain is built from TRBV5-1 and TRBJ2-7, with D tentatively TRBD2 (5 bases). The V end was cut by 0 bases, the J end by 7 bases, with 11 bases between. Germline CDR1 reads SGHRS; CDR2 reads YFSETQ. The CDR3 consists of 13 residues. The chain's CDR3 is CASSLDTRGEQYF. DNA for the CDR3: TGCGCCAGCAGCTTGGACACCCGAGGGGAGCAGTACTTC.

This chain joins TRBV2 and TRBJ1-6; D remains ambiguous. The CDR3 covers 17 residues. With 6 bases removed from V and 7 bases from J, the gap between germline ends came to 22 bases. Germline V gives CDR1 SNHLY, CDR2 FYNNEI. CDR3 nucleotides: TGTGCCAGCAGCGTTACCGGGCCACCCGGGCAAAATTCACCCCTCCACTTT. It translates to CASSVTGPPGQNSPLHF.

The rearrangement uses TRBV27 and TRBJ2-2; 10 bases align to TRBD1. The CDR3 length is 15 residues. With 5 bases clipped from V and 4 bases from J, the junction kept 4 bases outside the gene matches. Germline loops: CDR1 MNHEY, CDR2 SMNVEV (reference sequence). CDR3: CASSLDRGFTGELFF. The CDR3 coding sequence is TGTGCCAGCAGTCTGGACAGGGGGTTCACCGGGGAGCTGTTTTTT.

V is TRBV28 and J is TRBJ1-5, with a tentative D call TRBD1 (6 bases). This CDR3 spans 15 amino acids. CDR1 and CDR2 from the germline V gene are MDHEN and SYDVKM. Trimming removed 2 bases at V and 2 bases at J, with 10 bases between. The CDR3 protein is CASSLGGAGNQPQHF. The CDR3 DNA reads TGTGCCAGCAGTTTAGGGGGGGCCGGCAATCAGCCCCAGCATTTT.

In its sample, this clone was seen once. This chain's CDR3 is CASSSDHWDQAFF. The CDR3 DNA reads TGTGCCAGCAGTTCTGACCACTGGGATCAGGCTTTCTTT. The rearrangement joins TRBV27 to TRBJ1-1, with D unresolved. Germline V lookup: CDR1 MNHEY, CDR2 SMNVEV (reference sequence). This CDR3 region has 13 residues. The V end lost 4 bases, the J end lost 11 bases, and 17 bases lay between the germline ends.

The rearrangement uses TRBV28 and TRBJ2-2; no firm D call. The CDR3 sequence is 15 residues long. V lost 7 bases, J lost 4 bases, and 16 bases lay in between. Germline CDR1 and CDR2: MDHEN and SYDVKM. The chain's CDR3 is CASTPTRIATGELFF. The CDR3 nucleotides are TGTGCCAGCACCCCAACTCGTATCGCCACCGGGGAGCTGTTTTTT.

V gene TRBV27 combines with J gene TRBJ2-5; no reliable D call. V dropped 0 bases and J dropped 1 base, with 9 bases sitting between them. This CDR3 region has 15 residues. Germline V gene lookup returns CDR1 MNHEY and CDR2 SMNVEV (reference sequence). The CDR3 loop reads CASSLSSARQETQYF. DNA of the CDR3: TGTGCCAGCAGTTTATCGTCGGCACGCCAAGAGACCCAGTACTTC.

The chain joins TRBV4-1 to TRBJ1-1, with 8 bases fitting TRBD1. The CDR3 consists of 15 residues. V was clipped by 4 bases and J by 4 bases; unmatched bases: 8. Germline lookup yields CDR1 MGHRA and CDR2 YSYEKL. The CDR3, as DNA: TGCGCCAGCAGCCTCGCACAGGGGGGGCTCACTGAAGCTTTCTTT. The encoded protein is CASSLAQGGLTEAFF.

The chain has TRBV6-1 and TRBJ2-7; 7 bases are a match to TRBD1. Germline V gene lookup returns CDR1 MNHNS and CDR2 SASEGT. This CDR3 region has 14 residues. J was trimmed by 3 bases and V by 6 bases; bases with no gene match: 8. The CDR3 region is CASRQGPFRYEQYF. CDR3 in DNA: TGTGCCAGCAGACAGGGGCCTTTCCGCTACGAGCAGTACTTC.

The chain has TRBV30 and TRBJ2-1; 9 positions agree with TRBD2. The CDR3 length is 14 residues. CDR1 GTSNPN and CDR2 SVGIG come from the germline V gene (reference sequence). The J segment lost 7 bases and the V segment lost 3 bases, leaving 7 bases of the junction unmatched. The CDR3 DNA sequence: TGTGCCTGGAGGGGAAGCGGGGGGTTGAATGAGCAGTTCTTC. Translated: CAWRGSGGLNEQFF.

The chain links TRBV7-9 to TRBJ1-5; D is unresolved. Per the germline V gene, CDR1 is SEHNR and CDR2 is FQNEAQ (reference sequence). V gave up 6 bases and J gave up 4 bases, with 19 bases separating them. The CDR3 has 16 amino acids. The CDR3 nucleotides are TGTGCCAGCAGTCGAGAGGCAGATCCATTAAATCAGCCCCAGCATTTT. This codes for CASSREADPLNQPQHF.

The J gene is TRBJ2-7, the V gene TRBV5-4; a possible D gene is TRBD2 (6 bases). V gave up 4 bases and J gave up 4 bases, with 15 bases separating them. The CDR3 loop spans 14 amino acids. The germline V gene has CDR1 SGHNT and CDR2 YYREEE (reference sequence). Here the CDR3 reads CASSHGRQPYEQYF. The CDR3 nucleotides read TGTGCCAGCAGCCACGGGAGACAGCCTTACGAGCAGTACTTC.

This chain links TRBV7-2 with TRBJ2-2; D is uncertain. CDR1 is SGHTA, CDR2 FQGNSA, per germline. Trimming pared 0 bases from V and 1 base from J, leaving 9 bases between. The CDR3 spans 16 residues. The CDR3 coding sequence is TGTGCCAGCAGCTTAGCGGGCGGTTTGAACACCGGGGAGCTGTTTTTT. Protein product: CASSLAGGLNTGELFF.

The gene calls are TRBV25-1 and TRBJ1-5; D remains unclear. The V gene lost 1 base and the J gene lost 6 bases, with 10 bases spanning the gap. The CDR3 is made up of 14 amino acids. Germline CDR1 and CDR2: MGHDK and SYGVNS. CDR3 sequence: CASSELWEGQPQHF. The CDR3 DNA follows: TGTGCCAGCAGTGAATTGTGGGAGGGTCAGCCCCAGCATTTT.

The CDR3 nucleotides read TGTGCCAGCAGTTTTATGACAGAGCAGTACTTC. Translation: CASSFMTEQYF. The genes are TRBV6-6 and TRBJ2-5; tentative D call: TRBD1 (5 bases). Germline lookup yields CDR1 MNHNY and CDR2 SVGAGI (reference sequence). This CDR3 contains 11 residues. V lost 4 bases and J lost 11, with 11 bases in between.

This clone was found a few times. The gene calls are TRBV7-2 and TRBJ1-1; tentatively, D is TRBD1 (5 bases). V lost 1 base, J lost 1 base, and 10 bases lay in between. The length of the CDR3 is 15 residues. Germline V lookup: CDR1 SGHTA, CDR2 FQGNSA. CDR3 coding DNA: TGTGCCAGCAGCTTAGTTCCGACAGCGAACACTGAAGCTTTCTTT. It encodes CASSLVPTANTEAFF.

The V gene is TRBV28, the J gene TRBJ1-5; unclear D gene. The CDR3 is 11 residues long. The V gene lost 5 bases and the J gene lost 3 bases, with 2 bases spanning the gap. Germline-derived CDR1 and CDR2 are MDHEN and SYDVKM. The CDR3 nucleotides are TGTGCCAGCAGTCACAATCAGCCCCAGCATTTT. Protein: CASSHNQPQHF.

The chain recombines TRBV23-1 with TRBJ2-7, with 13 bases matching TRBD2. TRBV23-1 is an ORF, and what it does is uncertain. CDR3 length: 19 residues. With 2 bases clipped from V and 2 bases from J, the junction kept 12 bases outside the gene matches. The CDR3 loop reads CASSQDHWTSGGIPYEQYF. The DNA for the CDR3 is TGCGCCAGCAGTCAAGACCATTGGACTAGCGGGGGAATACCCTACGAGCAGTACTTC.

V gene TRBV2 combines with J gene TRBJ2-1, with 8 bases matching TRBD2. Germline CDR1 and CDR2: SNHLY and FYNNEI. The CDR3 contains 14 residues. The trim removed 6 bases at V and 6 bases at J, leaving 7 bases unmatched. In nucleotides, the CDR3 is TGTGCCAGCAGACTAGCGGAACCCCCCAATGAGCAGTTCTTC. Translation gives CASRLAEPPNEQFF.

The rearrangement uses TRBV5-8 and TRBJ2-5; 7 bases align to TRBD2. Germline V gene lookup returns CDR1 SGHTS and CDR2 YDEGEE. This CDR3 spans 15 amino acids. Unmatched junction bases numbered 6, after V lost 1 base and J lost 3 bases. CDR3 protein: CASSLLSGREETQYF. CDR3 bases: TGTGCCAGCAGCTTGCTTTCAGGGAGGGAAGAGACCCAGTACTTC.

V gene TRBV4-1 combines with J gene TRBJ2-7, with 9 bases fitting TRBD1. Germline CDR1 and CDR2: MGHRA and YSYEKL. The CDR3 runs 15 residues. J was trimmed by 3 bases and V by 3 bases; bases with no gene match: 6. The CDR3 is CASSHTVGQGYEQYF. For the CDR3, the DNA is TGCGCCAGCAGCCATACCGTGGGACAGGGCTACGAGCAGTACTTC.

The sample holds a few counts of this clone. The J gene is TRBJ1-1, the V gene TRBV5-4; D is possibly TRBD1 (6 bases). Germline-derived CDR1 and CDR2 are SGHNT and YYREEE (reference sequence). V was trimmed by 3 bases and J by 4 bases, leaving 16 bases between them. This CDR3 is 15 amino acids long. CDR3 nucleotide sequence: TGTGCCAGCAGCTCAGAAACAGGGAGGAGCACTGAAGCTTTCTTT. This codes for CASSSETGRSTEAFF.

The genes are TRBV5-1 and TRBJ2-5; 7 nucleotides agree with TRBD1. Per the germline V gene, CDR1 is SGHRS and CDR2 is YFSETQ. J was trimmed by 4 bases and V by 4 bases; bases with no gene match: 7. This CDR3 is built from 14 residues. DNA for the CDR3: TGCGCCAGCAGCCCTCGACAGGGCAGAGAGACCCAGTACTTC. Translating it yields CASSPRQGRETQYF. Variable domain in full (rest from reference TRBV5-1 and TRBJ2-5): KAGVTQTPRYLIKTRGQQVTLSCSPISGHRSVSWYQQTPGQGLQFLFEYFSETQRNKGNFPGRFSGRQFSNSRSEMNVSTLELGDSALYLCASSPRQGRETQYFGPGTRLLVL.

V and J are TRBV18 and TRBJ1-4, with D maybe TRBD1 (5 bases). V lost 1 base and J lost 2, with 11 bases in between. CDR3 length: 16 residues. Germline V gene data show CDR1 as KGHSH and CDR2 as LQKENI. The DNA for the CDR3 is TGTGCCAGCTCACCACGGGCAGGGACCACTAATGAAAAACTGTTTTTT. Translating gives CASSPRAGTTNEKLFF.